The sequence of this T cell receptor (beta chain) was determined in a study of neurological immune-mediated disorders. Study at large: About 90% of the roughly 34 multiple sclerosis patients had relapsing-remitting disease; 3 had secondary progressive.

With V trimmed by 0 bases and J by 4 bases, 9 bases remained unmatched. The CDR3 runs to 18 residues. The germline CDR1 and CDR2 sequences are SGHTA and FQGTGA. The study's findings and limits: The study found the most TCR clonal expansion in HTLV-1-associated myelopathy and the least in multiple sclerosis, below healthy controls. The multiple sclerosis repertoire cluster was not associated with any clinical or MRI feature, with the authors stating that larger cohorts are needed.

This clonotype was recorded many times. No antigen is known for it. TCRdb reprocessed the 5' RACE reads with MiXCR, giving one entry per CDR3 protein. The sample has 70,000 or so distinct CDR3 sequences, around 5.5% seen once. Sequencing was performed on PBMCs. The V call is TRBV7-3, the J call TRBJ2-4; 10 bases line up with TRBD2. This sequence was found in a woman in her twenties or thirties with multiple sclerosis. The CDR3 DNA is TGTGCCAGCAGCTTAACGCCTAGCGGGGGCGGTGGGAAAAACATTCAGTACTTC. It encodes CASSLTPSGGGGKNIQYF.